This TCR beta chain was captured in a study of blood T cell repertoires in COVID-19. In the study overall: The study drew acute and convalescent COVID-19 samples from the United States, Italy and Spain. Sources were T cells, B-cell-depleted T cells, or PBMCs; the material itself was cDNA or gDNA.

In the original analysis: Nucleated cell number was recorded as an estimate derived from reference gene primer amplification. The table came from immunoSEQ multiplex PCR; TCRdb's copy has only in-frame clones and leaves some out. From that table come the V and J calls and clone size; the DNA was used to work out D and trimming. The table lists tens of thousands of clones, about 84% of them singletons. The receptor was isolated from an elderly man with active or convalescent COVID-19. The sample was peripheral blood.

CDR3 DNA sequence: TGTGCCAGCAGCAAACCCACAGGGAGCTATGGCTACACCTTC. Encoded protein: CASSKPTGSYGYTF. The V call is TRBV21-1, the J call TRBJ1-2; the listed D gene, TRBD1, was not tested against the DNA. TRBV21-1 counts as a pseudogene. The CDR3 sequence is 14 residues long.